This is a list of T cell receptor beta chains from one sample in a study of blood T cells in healthy people across ages. Via MiXCR, TCRdb re-called the 5' RACE reads, giving one row per CDR3 protein. Here the sample spans more than 750,000 distinct CDR3 sequences, 25% to 30% being singletons. This sample also appeared in a second study, on T cells of mothers and their children.

Sequencing was carried out using blood. The receptors derive from a woman aged 40 to 50 in good health. CDR3s include the opening cysteine and the closing phenylalanine or tryptophan. Fields, in order: D gene, clone size, V gene, J gene, CDR3 DNA, CDR3 protein. A D gene is named only where the DNA matches it firmly. Size tells how often a clone was seen (once, few, many) or the class of an expanded clone, and some rows leave it out.

D gene: .; clone size: many; V gene: TRBV10-3; J gene: TRBJ1-3; CDR3 DNA: TGTGCCACCGACCCGGGACGCTCTGGAAACACCATATATTTT; CDR3 protein: CATDPGRSGNTIYF
D gene: TRBD2; clone size: .; V gene: TRBV28; J gene: TRBJ2-1; CDR3 DNA: TGTGCCAGCAGTTCGATATTCACTAGCGCCGCCTACAATGAGCAGTTCTTC; CDR3 protein: CASSSIFTSAAYNEQFF
D gene: .; clone size: few; V gene: TRBV4-1; J gene: TRBJ2-6; CDR3 DNA: TGCGCCAGCAGCCAAGTGGAGGGAAGGTCTGGGGCCAACGTCCTGACTTTC; CDR3 protein: CASSQVEGRSGANVLTF
D gene: .; clone size: .; V gene: TRBV28; J gene: TRBJ2-1; CDR3 DNA: TGTGTCAGCAGGGGGGGGCGGCGGTCCTACAATGAGCAGTTCTTC; CDR3 protein: CVSRGGRRSYNEQFF
D gene: .; clone size: many; V gene: TRBV7-3; J gene: TRBJ2-1; CDR3 DNA: TGTGCCAGCAGCAGCACGGGACAATCCTACAATGAGCAGTTCTTC; CDR3 protein: CASSSTGQSYNEQFF
D gene: .; clone size: .; V gene: TRBV3-1; J gene: TRBJ1-2; CDR3 DNA: TGTGCCGGCAGCCAAGATTTGAGGGACTATGGCTACACCTTC; CDR3 protein: CAGSQDLRDYGYTF
D gene: .; clone size: few; V gene: TRBV2; J gene: TRBJ2-2; CDR3 DNA: TGTGCCAGCAGGCAGGGGAGCACCGGGGAGCTGTTTTTT; CDR3 protein: CASRQGSTGELFF
D gene: TRBD1; clone size: .; V gene: TRBV9; J gene: TRBJ2-5; CDR3 DNA: TGTGCCAGCAGCGTAGAAGCAGGGGGCCTCTACAATGAGCAGTACTTC; CDR3 protein: CASSVEAGGLYNEQYF
D gene: .; clone size: few; V gene: TRBV7-8; J gene: TRBJ2-1; CDR3 DNA: TGTGCCAGCAGCTTAATGAGCTACAATGAGCAGTTCTTC; CDR3 protein: CASSLMSYNEQFF
D gene: TRBD1; clone size: many; V gene: TRBV12-3/TRBV12-4; J gene: TRBJ2-7; CDR3 DNA: TGTGCCAGCAGTCCACTGAACCGGGACAGTCCCTACGAGCAGTACTTC; CDR3 protein: CASSPLNRDSPYEQYF
D gene: TRBD2; clone size: .; V gene: TRBV20-1; J gene: TRBJ2-7; CDR3 DNA: TGCAGTGCTAGTCGGACTAGCGGGAGGAACCACGAGCAGTACTTC; CDR3 protein: CSASRTSGRNHEQYF
D gene: .; clone size: few; V gene: TRBV4-3; J gene: TRBJ1-4; CDR3 DNA: TGCGCCAGCAGCCAAGAATTCTCGGCAACTAATGAAAAACTGTTTTTT; CDR3 protein: CASSQEFSATNEKLFF
D gene: .; clone size: .; V gene: TRBV20-1; J gene: TRBJ1-5; CDR3 DNA: TGCAGTGCTAGAGAAATTGGGGGAATTGGGGATCAGCCCCAGCATTTT; CDR3 protein: CSAREIGGIGDQPQHF
D gene: TRBD1; clone size: few; V gene: TRBV3-1; J gene: TRBJ2-7; CDR3 DNA: TGTGCCAGCAGCCAAGGCCCACAGGGGGCTTTTGTTCACGAGCAGTACTTC; CDR3 protein: CASSQGPQGAFVHEQYF
D gene: .; clone size: few; V gene: TRBV5-5; J gene: TRBJ2-3; CDR3 DNA: TGTGCCAGCAGCAAACTCAGGGCAGATACGCAGTATTTT; CDR3 protein: CASSKLRADTQYF
D gene: TRBD1; clone size: few; V gene: TRBV4-1; J gene: TRBJ1-5; CDR3 DNA: TGCGCCAGCAGCCTGGGGGGACAGGGGTATGATCAGCCCCAGCATTTT; CDR3 protein: CASSLGGQGYDQPQHF
D gene: .; clone size: few; V gene: TRBV6-5; J gene: TRBJ1-2; CDR3 DNA: TGTGCCAGCAGGGGGGAGCCCAGCACCAATGGCTACACCTTC; CDR3 protein: CASRGEPSTNGYTF
D gene: TRBD1; clone size: .; V gene: TRBV7-7; J gene: TRBJ2-5; CDR3 DNA: TGTGCTAGCAGCTTAGGGGGCGCGGACGAGCACTACTTC; CDR3 protein: CASSLGGADEHYF
D gene: .; clone size: .; V gene: TRBV6-5; J gene: TRBJ1-2; CDR3 DNA: TGTGCCAGCAGTTATTTACAGAGTCAATATGGCTACACCTTC; CDR3 protein: CASSYLQSQYGYTF
D gene: .; clone size: many; V gene: TRBV12-3/TRBV12-4; J gene: TRBJ2-1; CDR3 DNA: TGTGCCAGCAGTCCGCGACACAATGAGCAGTTCTTC; CDR3 protein: CASSPRHNEQFF
D gene: TRBD1; clone size: many; V gene: TRBV7-3; J gene: TRBJ2-1; CDR3 DNA: TGTGCCAGCAGCTTAGGGACAGGGGCCCTCAATGAGCAGTTCTTC; CDR3 protein: CASSLGTGALNEQFF
D gene: .; clone size: many; V gene: TRBV12-3/TRBV12-4; J gene: TRBJ1-2; CDR3 DNA: TGTGCCAGCAGTTCGGAGGGCTATGGCTACACCTTC; CDR3 protein: CASSSEGYGYTF
D gene: TRBD2; clone size: .; V gene: TRBV25-1; J gene: TRBJ2-5; CDR3 DNA: TGTGCCAGCAGTGATCTCGGAGCGGGGGGCTCCCAAGAGACCCAGTACTTC; CDR3 protein: CASSDLGAGGSQETQYF
D gene: .; clone size: many; V gene: TRBV3-1; J gene: TRBJ2-5; CDR3 DNA: TGTGCCAGCAGAAGAGAGGGGTACCAAGAGACCCAGTACTTC; CDR3 protein: CASRREGYQETQYF
D gene: .; clone size: many; V gene: TRBV5-1; J gene: TRBJ2-3; CDR3 DNA: TGCGCCAGCAGCTTTTCGACAGGAGAAGATACGCAGTATTTT; CDR3 protein: CASSFSTGEDTQYF
D gene: .; clone size: .; V gene: TRBV6-1; J gene: TRBJ2-4; CDR3 DNA: TGTGCCAGCAGTGAAGACAGGTACCACTACGGGCAGTACTTC; CDR3 protein: CASSEDRYHYGQYF
D gene: .; clone size: many; V gene: TRBV21-1; J gene: TRBJ2-7; CDR3 DNA: TGTGCCAGCAGCAACCAAGCTTGCCTCTCCTACGAGCAGTACTTC; CDR3 protein: CASSNQACLSYEQYF
D gene: TRBD2; clone size: many; V gene: TRBV15; J gene: TRBJ2-1; CDR3 DNA: TGTGCCACCAGCAGGATAGCGGGGGGGCCCAATGAGCAGTTCTTC; CDR3 protein: CATSRIAGGPNEQFF
D gene: TRBD2; clone size: .; V gene: TRBV5-1; J gene: TRBJ2-3; CDR3 DNA: TGCGCCAGCAGCTCGACCGGGACTAGCAGTTATACGCAGTATTTT; CDR3 protein: CASSSTGTSSYTQYF
D gene: .; clone size: .; V gene: TRBV9; J gene: TRBJ2-6; CDR3 DNA: TGTGCCAGCAGCGTAGGGTCCTTTGTGCCTGGGGCCAACGTCCTGACTTTC; CDR3 protein: CASSVGSFVPGANVLTF
D gene: .; clone size: few; V gene: TRBV6-5; J gene: TRBJ1-5; CDR3 DNA: TGTGCCAGCAGGCCCGGGGGCAATCAGCCCCAGCATTTT; CDR3 protein: CASRPGGNQPQHF
D gene: TRBD1; clone size: few; V gene: TRBV12-3/TRBV12-4; J gene: TRBJ1-1; CDR3 DNA: TGTGCCAGCAGGCGATCAGGGGGCGCATCTGAAGCTTTCTTT; CDR3 protein: CASRRSGGASEAFF
D gene: TRBD2; clone size: .; V gene: TRBV28; J gene: TRBJ2-5; CDR3 DNA: TGTGCCAGCAGTTTAAGCCCCCTACGGGGGGGTACAGATACGCAGTACTTC; CDR3 protein: CASSLSPLRGGTDTQYF
D gene: .; clone size: .; V gene: TRBV2; J gene: TRBJ1-1; CDR3 DNA: TGTGCCAGCACCGACTGGAGTGGAACTGAAGCTTTCTTT; CDR3 protein: CASTDWSGTEAFF
D gene: TRBD2; clone size: .; V gene: TRBV18; J gene: TRBJ2-1; CDR3 DNA: TGTGCCAGCTCACTCCCGGGACTAGCGGGTAACAATGAGCAGTTCTTC; CDR3 protein: CASSLPGLAGNNEQFF
D gene: .; clone size: .; V gene: TRBV6-5; J gene: TRBJ1-4; CDR3 DNA: TGTGCCAGCAGTTACTCTCCTGGGACCAATGAACAACTGTTTTTT; CDR3 protein: CASSYSPGTNEQLFF
D gene: .; clone size: many; V gene: TRBV7-3; J gene: TRBJ2-5; CDR3 DNA: TGTGCCAGCAGCTTAAACGGAGATGAGACCCAGTACTTC; CDR3 protein: CASSLNGDETQYF
D gene: TRBD1; clone size: few; V gene: TRBV5-6; J gene: TRBJ2-1; CDR3 DNA: TGTGCCAGCAGCCCGAGGGGACAGGTATTCTATGAGCAGTTCTTC; CDR3 protein: CASSPRGQVFYEQFF
D gene: .; clone size: few; V gene: TRBV24-1; J gene: TRBJ1-1; CDR3 DNA: TGTGCCACCAGTGATAACGGTAGGGGCACTGAAGCTTTCTTT; CDR3 protein: CATSDNGRGTEAFF
D gene: TRBD1; clone size: few; V gene: TRBV5-1; J gene: TRBJ2-6; CDR3 DNA: TGCGCCAGCAGCTTTGATGGACAGGGGGCTGGGGCCAACGTCCTGACTTTC; CDR3 protein: CASSFDGQGAGANVLTF
D gene: .; clone size: .; V gene: TRBV28; J gene: TRBJ2-7; CDR3 DNA: TGTGCCAGCAGTTTTCCCCAGGGCGGCCATAACGAGCAGTACTTC; CDR3 protein: CASSFPQGGHNEQYF
D gene: .; clone size: .; V gene: TRBV20-1; J gene: TRBJ1-2; CDR3 DNA: TGCAGTGCTAGTTACCGAGAGTATGGCTACACCTTC; CDR3 protein: CSASYREYGYTF
D gene: .; clone size: .; V gene: TRBV20-1; J gene: TRBJ1-4; CDR3 DNA: TGCAGTGCGTTGGGGAGACAGGCGAGTGAAAAACTGTTTTTT; CDR3 protein: CSALGRQASEKLFF
D gene: TRBD1; clone size: few; V gene: TRBV7-9; J gene: TRBJ1-2; CDR3 DNA: TGTGCCAGCAGCTGGGGACAGGGGGGAAACTATGGCTACACCTTC; CDR3 protein: CASSWGQGGNYGYTF
D gene: .; clone size: many; V gene: TRBV20-1; J gene: TRBJ2-7; CDR3 DNA: TGCAGTGCTAGTCAGGAGATCTACGAGCAGTACTTC; CDR3 protein: CSASQEIYEQYF
D gene: TRBD2; clone size: .; V gene: TRBV4-1; J gene: TRBJ2-5; CDR3 DNA: TGCGCCAGCAGCCAAACTATCGGGGGGGCCTTAGAGACCCAGTACTTC; CDR3 protein: CASSQTIGGALETQYF
D gene: .; clone size: many; V gene: TRBV6-5; J gene: TRBJ1-4; CDR3 DNA: TGTGCCAGCAGCCCAGACACCCGGAGGGCCTATAATGAAAAACTGTTTTTT; CDR3 protein: CASSPDTRRAYNEKLFF
D gene: .; clone size: many; V gene: TRBV6-5; J gene: TRBJ2-3; CDR3 DNA: TGTGCCAGCAGGACACAGGGAGATACGCAGTATTTT; CDR3 protein: CASRTQGDTQYF
D gene: .; clone size: few; V gene: TRBV4-3; J gene: TRBJ1-2; CDR3 DNA: TGCGCCAGCAGCGCGCAAGCGACAGCTAACTATGGCTACACCTTC; CDR3 protein: CASSAQATANYGYTF
D gene: TRBD2; clone size: many; V gene: TRBV20-1; J gene: TRBJ2-1; CDR3 DNA: TGCAGTGCAGACACCCTACTAGCGGAGAGCTACAATGAGCAGTTCTTC; CDR3 protein: CSADTLLAESYNEQFF
D gene: .; clone size: .; V gene: TRBV4-3; J gene: TRBJ1-1; CDR3 DNA: TGCGCCAGCAGCCACGCGGAGAGGGGCACTGAAGCTTTCTTT; CDR3 protein: CASSHAERGTEAFF
D gene: .; clone size: .; V gene: TRBV5-6; J gene: TRBJ2-6; CDR3 DNA: TGTGCCTGCAGCTTGTCTGGGGCCAACGTCCTGACTTTC; CDR3 protein: CACSLSGANVLTF
D gene: TRBD1; clone size: many; V gene: TRBV3-1; J gene: TRBJ1-2; CDR3 DNA: TGTGCCAGCAGCCAAGATGGGACAGGGGGCCAAGGCTACACCTTC; CDR3 protein: CASSQDGTGGQGYTF
D gene: TRBD1; clone size: few; V gene: TRBV4-2; J gene: TRBJ1-4; CDR3 DNA: TGTGCCAGCAGCCCCGACAGGGAGGGTGAAAAACTGTTTTTT; CDR3 protein: CASSPDREGEKLFF